This is a list of T cell receptor beta chains from one sample in a study of shared clonotypes between healthy human individuals. Method: immunoSEQ multiplex PCR; TCRdb's copy keeps in-frame clones and lacks some. The sample lists roughly 1,000,000 clones, about 84% occurring once. The material sequenced was memory CD4+ T cells from PBMCs. The receptor set was obtained from a man between 18 and 29 years old in good health. Some clones in this sample may be carry-over from other donors' samples. The CDR3 runs from the conserved cysteine through the conserved F or W. Each record gives: V gene, J gene, D gene, CDR3 DNA, CDR3 protein. D genes are given only for firm matches.

V: TRBV27
J: TRBJ1-3
D: NA
DNA: TGTGCCAGCAGCCAGTACTCTGGAAACACCATATATTTT
CDR3: CASSQYSGNTIYF

V: TRBV7-8
J: TRBJ1-4
D: NA
DNA: TGTGCCAGCAGCCGGGCCGGGACAACTAATGAAAAACTGTTTTTT
CDR3: CASSRAGTTNEKLFF

V: TRBV7-8
J: TRBJ2-1
D: NA
DNA: TGTGCCAGCAGCTTAAGCCGGTACAATGAGCAGTTCTTC
CDR3: CASSLSRYNEQFF

V: TRBV5-1
J: TRBJ2-7
D: NA
DNA: TGCGCCAGCAAGGAGGGACCAAGTAACGAGCAGTACTTC
CDR3: CASKEGPSNEQYF

V: TRBV4-3
J: TRBJ1-1
D: NA
DNA: TGCGCCAGCAGCCAAGAGCCAGGATCCCTAATGAACACTGAAGCTTTCTTT
CDR3: CASSQEPGSLMNTEAFF

V: TRBV29-1
J: TRBJ1-1
D: NA
DNA: TGCAGCCCCTTCAGGGGAGGAGGAACTGAAGCTTTCTTT
CDR3: CSPFRGGGTEAFF

V: TRBV5-1
J: TRBJ2-2
D: TRBD2
DNA: TGCGCCAGCAATCAGGGACTAGCGGACACCGGGGAGCTGTTTTTT
CDR3: CASNQGLADTGELFF

V: TRBV18
J: TRBJ2-1
D: TRBD2
DNA: TGTGCCAGCTCACCCGGGACTAGCGGGGACCAGTTCTTC
CDR3: CASSPGTSGDQFF

V: TRBV5-4
J: TRBJ2-7
D: TRBD1
DNA: TGTGCCAGCAGCCCGGGACAGGGACTGGGCGAGCAGTACTTC
CDR3: CASSPGQGLGEQYF

V: TRBV11-2
J: TRBJ2-1
D: TRBD1
DNA: TGTGCCAGCAGCGTGGGACAGTACAATGAGCAGTTCTTC
CDR3: CASSVGQYNEQFF

V: TRBV5-4
J: TRBJ2-4
D: NA
DNA: TGTGCCAGCAGCTTGGCAGGGATTTCCAAAAACATTCAGTACTTC
CDR3: CASSLAGISKNIQYF

V: TRBV18
J: TRBJ2-7
D: NA
DNA: TGTGCCAGCTCACCACGAGTCGGATTTTACGAGCAGTACTTC
CDR3: CASSPRVGFYEQYF

V: TRBV5-1
J: TRBJ2-3
D: NA
DNA: TGCGCCAGCAGCTTGGGACTACCCACAGATACGCAGTATTTT
CDR3: CASSLGLPTDTQYF

V: TRBV11-2
J: TRBJ2-5
D: TRBD2
DNA: TGTGCCAGCAGCTTCACGGGAGGGCCAGAGACCCAGTACTTC
CDR3: CASSFTGGPETQYF